The present TCR beta chain was sequenced within a study of long-term antiretroviral therapy in people with HIV. Study results and caveats: In HIV, the repertoires covered a tighter span of CDR3 lengths than in controls. Information on adherence, resistance and therapy changes was unavailable.

Regarding this clone: Its specificity is not known.

V shed 2 bases, J shed 9 bases, and the junction held 12 bases outside the gene matches. The CDR3 consists of 17 residues. The V gene's germline CDR1 is LNHDA and CDR2 SQIVND (reference sequence). DNA was extracted from about 1-10 million thawed cryopreserved PBMC. With survey level as its setting, the immunoSEQ assay was v3.0. The repertoire was sequenced with immunoSEQ multiplex PCR; TCRdb's copy has only in-frame clones and lacks some. The sample lists tens of thousands of clones, roughly 94% occurring once. This TCR was recovered from a woman aged 45-60 years with HIV. Source: unsorted PBMCs, taken 4.1 years after starting antiretroviral therapy. J is TRBJ2-2 and V is TRBV19, with 10 bases aligning to TRBD2. CDR3 nucleotides: TGTGCCAGTAGTATAACGTCAGGAAGCGGGGGGGCCCGGGAGCTGTTTTTT. This encodes CASSITSGSGGARELFF.